These 14 T cell receptor beta chains originate from one sample sequenced in a study of early T cells in non-severe SARS-CoV-2 infection. One entry per CDR3 protein results from TCRdb running MiXCR on the 5' RACE reads. The repertoire holds tens of thousands of distinct CDR3 sequences, with over 9% as singletons. The sequenced sample was whole blood, obtained at baseline. Receptors were obtained from an adult who was a healthcare worker with PCR-confirmed SARS-CoV-2 infection or an uninfected control (not recorded which).

The table lists this clonotype with a few counts. The chain links TRBV9 to TRBJ1-1; a weak D match, TRBD1 (6 bases). Looked up from germline, CDR1 is SGDLS and CDR2 is YYNGEE. This CDR3 contains 13 residues. Trimming shortened V by 3 bases and J by 1 base, and 7 bases separated the two germline ends. CDR3 coding DNA: TGTGCCAGCAGCGCGGGACAGAACACTGAAGCTTTCTTT. Its protein product is CASSAGQNTEAFF.

This clonotype occurred many times. V is TRBV29-1 and J is TRBJ1-2, with a weak D call TRBD1 (5 bases). CDR1 and CDR2 from the germline V gene are SQVTM and ANQGSEA. V was clipped by 5 bases and J by 8 bases, with 15 bases between them. CDR3 length equals 12 residues. This CDR3 is CSVRIGERGYTF. DNA for the CDR3: TGCAGCGTTCGGATAGGGGAGCGGGGCTACACCTTC.

V is TRBV6-2 or TRBV6-3 and J is TRBJ2-5, with 7 bases lining up with TRBD2. The CDR3 spans 15 residues. V trimming: 0 bases; J trimming: 4 bases; junction bases outside the gene matches: 5. Germline CDR1 is MNHEY and CDR2 is SVGEGT. The CDR3 DNA sequence: TGTGCCAGCAGTTACTCGGGCAGGGAGGGAGAGACCCAGTACTTC. It encodes CASSYSGREGETQYF.

The chain carries TRBV9 and TRBJ2-7; 13 bases line up with TRBD2. The V gene's germline CDR1 is SGDLS and CDR2 YYNGEE. Trimming removed 0 bases from V and 6 bases from J; junction bases left unmatched: 3. This CDR3 is 15 amino acids long. The CDR3 nucleotides are TGTGCCAGCAGCGTAGGACTAGCGGGGGGTGGCGAGCAGTACTTC. Protein: CASSVGLAGGGEQYF. The variable domain in full, with the rest retrieved from reference TRBV9 and TRBJ2-7, is DSGVTQTPKHLITATGQRVTLRCSPRSGDLSVYWYQQSLDQGLQFLIQYYNGEERAKGNILERFSAQQFPDLHSELNLSSLELGDSALYFCASSVGLAGGGEQYFGPGTRLTVT.

This clonotype was observed many times. The chain carries TRBV7-6 and TRBJ2-3, with D unresolved. The germline gives CDR1 SGHVS, CDR2 FNYEAQ. Trimming cost V 1 base and J 0 bases, with 8 bases left between them. There are 15 residues in the CDR3. Here the CDR3 reads CASSLGTPSTDTQYF. The CDR3 coding sequence is TGTGCCAGCAGCTTAGGGACCCCGAGCACAGATACGCAGTATTTT.

This clonotype was counted a few times. The chain joins TRBV25-1 to TRBJ1-5; perhaps TRBD1 as D (5 bases). This CDR3 is 14 amino acids long. V lost 4 bases, J lost 2 bases, and 9 bases lay in between. Germline V gene data show CDR1 as MGHDK and CDR2 as SYGVNS. CDR3 protein: CASSVGGGNQPQHF. The CDR3 bases are TGTGCCAGCAGTGTCGGGGGAGGCAATCAGCCCCAGCATTTT.

The chain joins TRBV20-1 to TRBJ1-6, with D possibly being TRBD1 (5 bases). Deletions cut 5 bases from V and 0 bases from J, with 14 bases between. The CDR3 is 16 residues long. Germline values: CDR1 DFQATT, CDR2 SNEGSKA (reference sequence). The CDR3 loop reads CSAPDSRGSYNSPLHF. The CDR3 DNA follows: TGCAGTGCTCCAGATTCGAGGGGCTCCTATAATTCACCCCTCCACTTT.

This clonotype has a count of ten or more. The chain couples TRBV12-3 or TRBV12-4 to TRBJ1-6; 7 bases align to TRBD1. The CDR3 spans 14 residues. Germline trimming cut 5 bases from V and 4 bases from J; bases unmatched to any gene: 2. CDR3 coding DNA: TGTGCCAGCAGTCTGGGACAGTATAATTCACCCCTCCACTTT. It specifies CASSLGQYNSPLHF.

The rearrangement uses TRBV18 and TRBJ1-6, with TRBD1 identical over 11 bases. This CDR3 has 15 amino acids. Germline CDR1 KGHSH, CDR2 LQKENI. The trim removed 3 bases at V and 6 bases at J, leaving 1 base unmatched. CDR3 nucleotides: TGTGCCAGCTCACCGGACAGGGGGCCTAATTCACCCCTCCACTTT. As protein: CASSPDRGPNSPLHF.

This clonotype showed up just a few times. This chain joins TRBV21-1 and TRBJ2-3. TRBV21-1 is reported as a pseudogene. CDR3 length: 12 amino acids. The CDR3 sequence: CARRASTDTQYF. The CDR3 nucleotides read TGTGCCAGGCGAGCTAGCACAGATACGCAGTATTTT.

The V gene is TRBV27, the J gene TRBJ2-1; a weak D match, TRBD2 (5 bases). This CDR3 is built from 12 residues. CDR1 MNHEY and CDR2 SMNVEV come from the germline V gene (reference sequence). Trimming shortened V by 1 base and J by 10 bases, and 8 bases separated the two germline ends. For the CDR3, the DNA is TGTGCCAGCAGTTTATTTGGGAGAGAGCAGTTCTTC. It codes for CASSLFGREQFF.

The gene calls are TRBV4-2 and TRBJ1-5; D ambiguous. The V gene's germline CDR1 is LGHNA and CDR2 YNFKEQ. The CDR3 is 18 amino acids. The V and J ends lost 3 bases and 2 bases respectively, with 20 bases between them. The CDR3 bases are TGTGCCAGCAGCCATGATCCCAGCGATTGGACTGGCAATCAGCCCCAGCATTTT. It translates to CASSHDPSDWTGNQPQHF.

This clonotype has only a few counts. The chain combines TRBV7-2 with TRBJ2-3, with D unresolved. This CDR3 comprises 12 residues. Germline V lookup: CDR1 SGHTA, CDR2 FQGNSA. Trimming removed 1 base from V and 12 bases from J, with 11 bases in between. The CDR3 sequence: CASSLDWTAQYF. The CDR3 DNA reads TGTGCCAGCAGCTTAGATTGGACCGCACAGTATTTT.

This clonotype was found a few times. The V call is TRBV7-2, the J call TRBJ2-6; D might be TRBD1 (5 bases). The CDR3 consists of 15 residues. Per germline, CDR1 SGHTA and CDR2 FQGNSA. Deletions cut 3 bases from V and 2 bases from J, with 8 bases between. The CDR3 here is CASSFPGTGANVLTF. The CDR3, as DNA: TGTGCCAGCAGCTTCCCAGGGACTGGGGCCAACGTCCTGACTTTC.